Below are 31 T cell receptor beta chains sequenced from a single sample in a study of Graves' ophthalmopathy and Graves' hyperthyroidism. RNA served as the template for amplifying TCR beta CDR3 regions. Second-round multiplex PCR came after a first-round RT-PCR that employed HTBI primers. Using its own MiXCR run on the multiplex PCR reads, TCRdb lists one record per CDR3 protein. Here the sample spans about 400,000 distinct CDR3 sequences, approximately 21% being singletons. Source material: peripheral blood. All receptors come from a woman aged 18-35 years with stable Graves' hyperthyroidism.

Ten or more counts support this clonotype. The CDR3 loop reads CASSYAGVRYEQYF. CDR3 nucleotide sequence: TGTGCCAGCAGTTACGCGGGGGTCCGCTACGAGCAGTACTTC. The chain joins TRBV6-2 or TRBV6-3 to TRBJ2-7; 7 bases align to TRBD2. The CDR3 spans 14 residues. Germline V lookup: CDR1 MNHEY, CDR2 SVGEGT. The J segment lost 3 bases and the V segment lost 2 bases, leaving 4 bases of the junction unmatched.

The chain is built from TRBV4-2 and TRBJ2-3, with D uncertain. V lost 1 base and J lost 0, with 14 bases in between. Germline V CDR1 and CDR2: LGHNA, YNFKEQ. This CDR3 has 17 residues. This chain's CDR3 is CASSQGEGQISTDTQYF. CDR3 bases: TGTGCCAGCAGCCAAGGGGAAGGTCAAATTAGCACAGATACGCAGTATTTT.

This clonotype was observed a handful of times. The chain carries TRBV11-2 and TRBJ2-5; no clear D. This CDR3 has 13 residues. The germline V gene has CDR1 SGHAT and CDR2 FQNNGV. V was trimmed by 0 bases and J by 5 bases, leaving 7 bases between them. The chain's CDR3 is CASSLEPRETQYF. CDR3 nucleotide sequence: TGTGCCAGCAGCTTAGAGCCGCGGGAGACCCAGTACTTC.

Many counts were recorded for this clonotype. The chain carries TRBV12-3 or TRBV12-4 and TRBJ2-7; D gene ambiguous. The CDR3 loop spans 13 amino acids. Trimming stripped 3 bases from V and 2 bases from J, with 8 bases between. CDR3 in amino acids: CASSLTGTYEQYV. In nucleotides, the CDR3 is TGTGCCAGCAGTTTGACTGGCACCTACGAGCAGTACGTC.

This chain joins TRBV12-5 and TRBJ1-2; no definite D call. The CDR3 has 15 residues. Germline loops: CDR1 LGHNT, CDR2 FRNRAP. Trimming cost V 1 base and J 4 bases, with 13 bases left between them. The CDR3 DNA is TGTGCTAGTGGTTTGGGGCTGGGAGGGATCTATGGCTACACCTTC. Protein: CASGLGLGGIYGYTF.

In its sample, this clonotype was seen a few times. The CDR3 coding sequence is TGTGCCTGGAACACAGGGAATTCACCCCTCCACTTT. It yields the protein CAWNTGNSPLHF. The rearrangement links TRBV30 to TRBJ1-6, with D tentatively TRBD1 (6 bases). This CDR3 is 12 amino acids long. V was clipped by 4 bases and J by 7 bases, with 8 bases between them. Germline CDR1 GTSNPN, CDR2 SVGIG (reference sequence).

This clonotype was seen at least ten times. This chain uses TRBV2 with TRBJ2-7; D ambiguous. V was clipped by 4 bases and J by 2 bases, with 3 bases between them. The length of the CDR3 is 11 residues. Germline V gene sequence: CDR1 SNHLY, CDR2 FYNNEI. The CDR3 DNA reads TGTGCCAGCAGTGGTACCTACGAGCAGTACTTC. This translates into CASSGTYEQYF.

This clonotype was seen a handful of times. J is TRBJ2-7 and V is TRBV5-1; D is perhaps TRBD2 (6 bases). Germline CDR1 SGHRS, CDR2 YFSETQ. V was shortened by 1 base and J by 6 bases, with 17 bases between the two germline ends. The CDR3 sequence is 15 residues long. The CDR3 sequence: CASSLRRASLAEQYF. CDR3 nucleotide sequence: TGCGCCAGCAGCTTGCGGAGGGCGTCCTTAGCCGAGCAGTACTTC.

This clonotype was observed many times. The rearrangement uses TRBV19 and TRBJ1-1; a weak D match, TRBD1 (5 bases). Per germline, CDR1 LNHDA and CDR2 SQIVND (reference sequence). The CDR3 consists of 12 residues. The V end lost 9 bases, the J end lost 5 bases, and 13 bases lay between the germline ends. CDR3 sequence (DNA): TGTGCCAGCATGGGGGTTAGAACTGAAGCTTTCTTT. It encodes CASMGVRTEAFF.

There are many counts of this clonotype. The CDR3 protein is CASSLTDYGYTF. In nucleotides, the CDR3 is TGTGCCAGCAGCTTAACAGACTATGGCTACACCTTC. V is TRBV7-9 and J is TRBJ1-2; D unclear. V was trimmed by 2 bases and J by 3 bases, leaving 4 bases between them. This CDR3 spans 12 amino acids. Germline V gives CDR1 SEHNR, CDR2 FQNEAQ (reference sequence).

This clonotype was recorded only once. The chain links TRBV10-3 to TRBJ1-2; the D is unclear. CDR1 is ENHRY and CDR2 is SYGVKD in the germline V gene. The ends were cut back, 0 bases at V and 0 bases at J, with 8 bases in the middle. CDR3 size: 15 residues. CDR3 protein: CAISESAESNYGYTF. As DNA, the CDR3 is TGTGCCATCAGTGAGTCAGCTGAGTCTAACTATGGCTACACCTTC.

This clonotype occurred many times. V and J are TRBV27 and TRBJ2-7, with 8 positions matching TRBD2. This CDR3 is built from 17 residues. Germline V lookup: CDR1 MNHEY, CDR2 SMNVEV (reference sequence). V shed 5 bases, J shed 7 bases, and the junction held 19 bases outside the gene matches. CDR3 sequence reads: CASSPTSLGLGGREQYF. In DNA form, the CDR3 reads TGTGCCAGCAGTCCTACCTCATTGGGACTAGGGGGGAGGGAGCAGTACTTC.

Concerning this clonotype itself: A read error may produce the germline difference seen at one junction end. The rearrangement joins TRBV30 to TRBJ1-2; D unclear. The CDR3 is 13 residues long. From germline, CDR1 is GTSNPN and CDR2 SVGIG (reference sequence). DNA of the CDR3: TGTGCCCGGAGACCCAGTCGGAACTATGGCTACACCTTC. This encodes CARRPSRNYGYTF. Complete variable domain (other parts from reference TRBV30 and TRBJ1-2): SQTIHQWPATLVQPVGSPLSLECTVEGTSNPNLYWYRQAAGRGLQLLFYSVGIGQISSEVPQNLSASRPQDRQFILSSKKLLLSDSGFYLCARRPSRNYGYTFGSGTRLTVV.

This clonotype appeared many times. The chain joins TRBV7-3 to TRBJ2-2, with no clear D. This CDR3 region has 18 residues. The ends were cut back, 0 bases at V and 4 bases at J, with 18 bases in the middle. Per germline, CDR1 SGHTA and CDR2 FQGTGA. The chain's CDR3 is CASSLTENTLAVTGELFF. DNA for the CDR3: TGTGCCAGCAGCTTAACGGAAAATACTCTGGCCGTCACCGGGGAGCTGTTTTTT.

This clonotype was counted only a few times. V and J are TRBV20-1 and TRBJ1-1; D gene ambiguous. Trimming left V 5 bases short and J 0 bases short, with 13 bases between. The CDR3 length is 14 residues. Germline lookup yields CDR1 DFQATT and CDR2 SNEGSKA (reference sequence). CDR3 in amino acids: CSAPTPGLNTEAFF. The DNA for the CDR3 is TGCAGTGCTCCGACACCCGGATTGAACACTGAAGCTTTCTTT.

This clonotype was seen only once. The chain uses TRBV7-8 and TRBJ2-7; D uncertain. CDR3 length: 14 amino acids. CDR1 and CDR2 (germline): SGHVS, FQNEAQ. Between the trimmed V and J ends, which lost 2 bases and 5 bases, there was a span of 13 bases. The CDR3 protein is CASSLSPPKDEQYF. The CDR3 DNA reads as TGTGCCAGCAGCTTAAGCCCCCCGAAGGACGAGCAGTACTTC.

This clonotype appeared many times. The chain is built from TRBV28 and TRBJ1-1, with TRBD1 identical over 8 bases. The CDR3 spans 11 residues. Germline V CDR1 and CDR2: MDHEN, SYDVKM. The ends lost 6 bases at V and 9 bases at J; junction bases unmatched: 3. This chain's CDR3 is CASSYRGKAFF. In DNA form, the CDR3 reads TGTGCCAGCAGCTACAGGGGGAAAGCTTTCTTT.

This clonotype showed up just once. The CDR3 sequence: CASSLGSNYEQYV. DNA of the CDR3: TGTGCCAGCAGCTTAGGGTCTAACTACGAGCAGTACGTC. The gene calls are TRBV7-9 and TRBJ2-7, with D hard to call. The CDR3 is made up of 13 amino acids. CDR1 is SEHNR, CDR2 FQNEAQ, per germline (reference sequence). Trimming stripped 1 base from V and 3 bases from J, with 7 bases between.

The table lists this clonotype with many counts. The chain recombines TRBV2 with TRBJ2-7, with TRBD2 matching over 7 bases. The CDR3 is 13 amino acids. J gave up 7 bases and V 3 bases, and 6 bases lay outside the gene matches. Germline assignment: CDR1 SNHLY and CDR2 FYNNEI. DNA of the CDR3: TGTGCCAGCAGTGACTTAACGGGAGGAGAGCAGTACTTC. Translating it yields CASSDLTGGEQYF.

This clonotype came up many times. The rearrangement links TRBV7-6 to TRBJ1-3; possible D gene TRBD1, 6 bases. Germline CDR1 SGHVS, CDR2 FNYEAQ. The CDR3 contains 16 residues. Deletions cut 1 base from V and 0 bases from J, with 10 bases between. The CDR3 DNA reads TGTGCCAGCAGCTTAGACGCAGGGGTCTCTGGAAACACCATATATTTT. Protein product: CASSLDAGVSGNTIYF.

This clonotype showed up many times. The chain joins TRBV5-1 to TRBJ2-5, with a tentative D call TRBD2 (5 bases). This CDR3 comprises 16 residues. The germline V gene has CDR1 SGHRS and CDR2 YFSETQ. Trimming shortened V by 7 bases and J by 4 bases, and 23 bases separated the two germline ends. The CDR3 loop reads CASSDFNRAERETQYF. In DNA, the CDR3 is TGCGCCAGCTCGGACTTCAACCGGGCTGAAAGAGAGACCCAGTACTTC.

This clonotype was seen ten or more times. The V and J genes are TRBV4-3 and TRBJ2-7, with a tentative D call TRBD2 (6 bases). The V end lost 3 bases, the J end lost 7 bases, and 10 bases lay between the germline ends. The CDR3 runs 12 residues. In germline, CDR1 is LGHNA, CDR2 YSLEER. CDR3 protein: CASSQGLGEQYF. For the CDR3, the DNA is TGCGCCAGCAGCCAGGGACTTGGGGAGCAGTACTTC.

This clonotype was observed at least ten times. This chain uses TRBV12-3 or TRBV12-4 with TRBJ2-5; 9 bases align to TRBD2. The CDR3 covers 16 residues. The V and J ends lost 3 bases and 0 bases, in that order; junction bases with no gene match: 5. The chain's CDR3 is CASSFRRGRDQETQYF. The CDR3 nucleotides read TGTGCCAGCAGTTTTCGGCGCGGGAGGGACCAAGAGACCCAGTACTTC.

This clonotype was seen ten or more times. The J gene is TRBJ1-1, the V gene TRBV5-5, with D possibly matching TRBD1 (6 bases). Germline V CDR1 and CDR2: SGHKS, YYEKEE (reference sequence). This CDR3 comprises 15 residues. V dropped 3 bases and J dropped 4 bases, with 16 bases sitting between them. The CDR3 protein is CASSSDWGAVTEAFF. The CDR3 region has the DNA TGTGCCAGCAGCTCGGATTGGGGGGCTGTCACTGAAGCTTTCTTT.

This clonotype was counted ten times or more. The CDR3 bases are TGTGCCAGCAGATTACAGCCGAACACTGAAGCTTTCTTT. It yields the protein CASRLQPNTEAFF. The chain uses TRBV7-9 and TRBJ1-1; D remains ambiguous. CDR3 length: 13 residues. CDR1 and CDR2 (germline): SEHNR, FQNEAQ (reference sequence). Between the trimmed V and J ends, which lost 6 bases and 1 base, there was a span of 9 bases.

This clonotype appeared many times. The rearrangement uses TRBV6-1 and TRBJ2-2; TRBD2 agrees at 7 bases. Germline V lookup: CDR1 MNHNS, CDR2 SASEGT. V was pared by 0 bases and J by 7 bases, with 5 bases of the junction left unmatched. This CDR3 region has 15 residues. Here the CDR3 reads CASSEAPGRDGELFF. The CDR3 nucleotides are TGTGCCAGCAGTGAAGCCCCAGGGAGGGACGGGGAGCTGTTTTTT.

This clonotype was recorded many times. The CDR3 here is CASSLAPGNYYGYTF. In nucleotides, the CDR3 is TGTGCCAGCAGCTTAGCGCCAGGGAATTACTATGGCTACACCTTC. The chain recombines TRBV7-6 with TRBJ1-2; tentative D call: TRBD1 (5 bases). The CDR3 length is 15 residues. Trimming pared 0 bases from V and 3 bases from J, leaving 11 bases between. The germline V gene has CDR1 SGHVS and CDR2 FNYEAQ.

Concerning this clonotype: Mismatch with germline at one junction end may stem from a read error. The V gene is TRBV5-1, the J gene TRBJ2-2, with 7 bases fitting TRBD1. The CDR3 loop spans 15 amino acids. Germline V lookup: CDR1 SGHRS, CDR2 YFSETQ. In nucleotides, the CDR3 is TGCGCCAGCAGGATGACAGGGCGATCCACCGGGGAGCTGTGTTTT. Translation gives CASRMTGRSTGELCF.

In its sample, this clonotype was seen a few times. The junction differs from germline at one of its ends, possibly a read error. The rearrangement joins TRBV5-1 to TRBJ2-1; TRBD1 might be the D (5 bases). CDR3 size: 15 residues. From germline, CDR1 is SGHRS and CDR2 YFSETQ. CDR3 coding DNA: TGCGCCAGCAGCTTGCCCCAGGGCCGGCGGAATGAGAAGTTCTTC. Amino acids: CASSLPQGRRNEKFF.

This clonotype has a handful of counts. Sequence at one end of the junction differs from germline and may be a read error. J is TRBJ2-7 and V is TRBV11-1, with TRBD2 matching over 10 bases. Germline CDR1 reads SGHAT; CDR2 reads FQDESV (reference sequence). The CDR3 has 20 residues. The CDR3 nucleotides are TGTGCCAGCAGCATAGCTTTCTCTAGCGGGAGCCGTCGGCAGGCCTACGAGCAGTACTTC. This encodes CASSIAFSSGSRRQAYEQYF.

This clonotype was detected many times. The CDR3 DNA is TGCAGCGTTGAAAGGGGGGTCTCGGACGAGCAGTACTTC. Its protein is CSVERGVSDEQYF. The chain is built from TRBV29-1 and TRBJ2-7; D is tentatively TRBD1 or TRBD2 (6 bases each). The V gene lost 2 bases and the J gene lost 5 bases, with 13 bases spanning the gap. CDR3 length: 13 amino acids. The germline V gene has CDR1 SQVTM and CDR2 ANQGSEA.